This record looks at one T cell receptor beta chain sequence and its context. Its specificity is not known. Trimming took 5 bases from V and 2 from J; bases not matched to a gene: 2. Germline lookup yields CDR1 SGHAT and CDR2 FQDESV (reference sequence). CDR3 length: 13 residues. The data were obtained in a study of T cell responses to AZD1222 COVID-19 vaccine. Points from the study as a whole: Reports indicate that nearly half of spike-specific TCRs are directed at unmutated variant regions. It was only after the peak T cell response that any repertoires were sampled.

Second-dose intervals near 4 or 12 weeks were combined. Some clones are missing from TCRdb's copy, which holds only in-frame ones; the method was immunoSEQ multiplex PCR. This repertoire shows 86,000 or so clones, 88% found once; its top ten account for less than 9%. The sequencing here drew on peripheral blood, taken 28 days after the second AZD1222 dose. The source of this sequence is an adult who received the AZD1222 COVID-19 vaccine. The J gene is TRBJ2-7, the V gene TRBV11-1; 8 bases fit TRBD1. The CDR3 spells CASSRDRPYEQYF. CDR3 nucleotide sequence: TGTGCCAGCAGCCGGGACAGGCCCTACGAGCAGTACTTC.